A single sample is the source of the 24 T cell receptor beta chains below, sequenced in a study of blood T cell repertoires in COVID-19 (dated by TCRdb to the early 2020s). Library construction relied on the immunoSEQ multiplex PCR assay. The source is immuneACCESS, and TCRdb retained only in-frame sequences with V and J called. Part of the clones is not carried over; for the studies checked, unresolved V genes explain less than half of this, and the remainder is unexplained. The sample includes about 80,000 clones, with 60% to 85% observed a single time. Around 15% of the sample lies in the top ten. Specimen: peripheral blood. The receptor set was obtained from a human donor in a cohort sampled during active COVID-19.

This clone has at least ten counts. The rearrangement uses TRBV15 and TRBJ1-6, with 9 bases aligning to TRBD1. The CDR3 consists of 14 residues. The J segment lost 9 bases and the V segment lost 5 bases, leaving 5 bases of the junction unmatched. Germline CDR1 reads LNHNV; CDR2 reads YYDKDF (reference sequence). CDR3 sequence (DNA): TGTGCCACCAGCCTGGACAGGGGACGTTCACCCCTCCACTTT. Amino acids: CATSLDRGRSPLHF.

The chain carries TRBV4-2 and TRBJ2-1; 10 nucleotides align to TRBD2. CDR1 is LGHNA, CDR2 YNFKEQ, per germline. The CDR3 sequence is 15 residues long. Germline trimming cut 0 bases from V and 10 bases from J; bases unmatched to any gene: 6. In DNA form, the CDR3 reads TGTGCCAGCAGCCAAGACAGCGGGGGGGCTAGGGAGCAGTTCTTC. This sequence encodes CASSQDSGGAREQFF.

The chain carries TRBV5-1 and TRBJ2-5; 9 bases are a match to TRBD2. The CDR3 covers 15 residues. Germline V gives CDR1 SGHRS, CDR2 YFSETQ. Trimming took 4 bases from V and 4 from J; bases not matched to a gene: 8. The CDR3: CASSNGTSRGETQYF. The DNA for the CDR3 is TGCGCCAGCAGCAACGGGACTAGCAGGGGAGAGACCCAGTACTTC.

The rearrangement joins TRBV11-3 to TRBJ1-1; possibly TRBD1 for D (5 bases). CDR3 length: 15 amino acids. The germline gives CDR1 SGHNT, CDR2 YENEEA. Trimming took off 7 bases at V and 4 bases at J, with 19 bases between the two ends. Here the CDR3 reads CASTGVGGIGTEAFF. The DNA for the CDR3 is TGTGCCAGCACGGGGGTTGGCGGAATCGGCACTGAAGCTTTCTTT.

CDR3 nucleotides: TGTGCCTGGAGTAATCCGGGACAGGGGGGTAATGAAAAACTGTTTTTT. As protein: CAWSNPGQGGNEKLFF. J is TRBJ1-4 and V is TRBV30, with TRBD1 identical over 11 bases. V lost 2 bases, J lost 4 bases, and 6 bases stayed unmatched. The CDR3 contains 16 residues. The germline V gene encodes CDR1 GTSNPN and CDR2 SVGIG (reference sequence).

J is TRBJ2-5 and V is TRBV7-6; TRBD2 matches 12 bases. Unmatched junction bases numbered 7, after V lost 4 bases and J lost 4 bases. The germline V gene encodes CDR1 SGHVS and CDR2 FNYEAQ. This CDR3 has 16 amino acids. The CDR3 DNA reads TGTGCCAGCAGCTCTCCCCTAGCGGGGGGGACAGAGACCCAGTACTTC. It is translated as CASSSPLAGGTETQYF. Based on the CDR3 plus reference TRBV7-6 and TRBJ2-5, the full variable domain is GAGVSQSPRYKVTKRGQDVALRCDPISGHVSLYWYRQALGQGPEFLTYFNYEAQQDKSGLPNDRFSAERPEGSISTLTIQRTEQRDSAMYRCASSSPLAGGTETQYFGPGTRLLVL.

The rearrangement uses TRBV9 and TRBJ2-7; 9 nucleotides match TRBD2. Germline CDR1 SGDLS, CDR2 YYNGEE. The CDR3 length is 16 residues. The trim removed 1 base at V and 3 bases at J, leaving 8 bases unmatched. CDR3 nucleotides: TGTGCCAGCAGCGTAACCCTAGCGGGGCAACTCTACGAGCAGTACTTC. This translates into CASSVTLAGQLYEQYF.

The V call is TRBV19, the J call TRBJ2-3; TRBD2 aligns across 7 bases. CDR1 is LNHDA, CDR2 SQIVND, per germline (reference sequence). The CDR3 loop spans 17 amino acids. J was trimmed by 0 bases and V by 8 bases; bases with no gene match: 14. The CDR3 DNA is TGTGCCAGTTCCCCCAACGGGAGGTCTTCTAGCACAGATACGCAGTATTTT. Translating it yields CASSPNGRSSSTDTQYF.

V and J are TRBV6-5 and TRBJ1-2; D remains ambiguous. V was cut by 0 bases and J by 8 bases, with 10 bases left in between. Germline V gives CDR1 MNHEY, CDR2 SVGAGI. The length of the CDR3 is 13 residues. As DNA, the CDR3 is TGTGCCAGCAGTTACTCCTCGTTGTTAGGCTACACCTTC. Encoded protein: CASSYSSLLGYTF.

The chain is built from TRBV6-5 and TRBJ2-5; D gene unclear. The germline CDR1 and CDR2 sequences are MNHEY and SVGAGI. The CDR3 has 12 amino acids. The V end was cut by 9 bases, the J end by 5 bases, with 13 bases between. The CDR3 DNA is TGTGCCAGTGGCACGGGTAGCGAGACCCAGTACTTC. This sequence encodes CASGTGSETQYF.

The V call is TRBV9, the J call TRBJ1-5; no reliable D call. Trimming cost V 0 bases and J 4 bases, with 11 bases left between them. In germline, CDR1 is SGDLS, CDR2 YYNGEE. This CDR3 has 15 amino acids. The CDR3 loop reads CASSVGTSENQPQHF. In nucleotides, the CDR3 is TGTGCCAGCAGCGTAGGAACCAGCGAGAATCAGCCCCAGCATTTT.

The chain carries TRBV15 and TRBJ2-1; a possible D gene is TRBD2 (6 bases). Germline V gives CDR1 LNHNV, CDR2 YYDKDF (reference sequence). There are 18 residues in the CDR3. With 3 bases removed from V and 1 base from J, the gap between germline ends came to 19 bases. This chain's CDR3 is CATSSGYSLGLSYNEQFF. The DNA for the CDR3 is TGTGCCACCAGCAGTGGCTATTCCCTGGGACTTTCCTACAATGAGCAGTTCTTC.

This clone appeared a few times. This chain uses TRBV19 with TRBJ1-6; D is ambiguous. The CDR3 runs 17 residues. CDR1 is LNHDA and CDR2 is SQIVND in the germline V gene (reference sequence). Trimming pared 0 bases from V and 7 bases from J, leaving 16 bases between. DNA of the CDR3: TGTGCCAGTAGTATAGACCCTCGCGCGGGAGGGAATTCACCCCTCCACTTT. It encodes CASSIDPRAGGNSPLHF.

The chain links TRBV6-1 to TRBJ2-7; 8 nucleotides align to TRBD1. Per germline, CDR1 MNHNS and CDR2 SASEGT. V trimming: 2 bases; J trimming: 0 bases; junction bases outside the gene matches: 6. The CDR3 consists of 16 residues. The CDR3 here is CASSEWGQASSYEQYV. CDR3 sequence (DNA): TGTGCCAGCAGTGAATGGGGACAGGCGAGCTCCTACGAGCAGTACGTC.

The V call is TRBV12-3 or TRBV12-4, the J call TRBJ1-2; 8 bases line up with TRBD1. J gave up 8 bases and V 3 bases, and 5 bases lay outside the gene matches. This CDR3 has 13 amino acids. The CDR3: CASSLTGAWGYTF. CDR3 DNA: TGTGCCAGCAGTTTGACAGGGGCTTGGGGCTACACCTTC.

This clone was observed a few times. This chain links TRBV6-6 with TRBJ2-7; TRBD2 aligns across 10 bases. V lost 4 bases to trimming and J lost 6 bases; unmatched junction nucleotides: 6. CDR3 length: 14 residues. Germline loops: CDR1 MNHNY, CDR2 SVGAGI (reference sequence). Written as DNA, the CDR3 is TGTGCCAGCAGTTTAAGCGGGAGGGCCTCCGAGCAGTACGTC. Its translation: CASSLSGRASEQYV.

This clone was seen once. The rearrangement links TRBV5-1 to TRBJ1-2; the D gene is possibly TRBD1 (5 bases). CDR1 and CDR2 (germline): SGHRS, YFSETQ. With 0 bases removed from V and 6 bases from J, the gap between germline ends came to 18 bases. This CDR3 has 16 amino acids. The CDR3 here is CASSLGSLGREDGYTF. The CDR3 bases are TGCGCCAGCAGCTTGGGGTCACTGGGCAGGGAAGATGGCTACACCTTC.

The J gene is TRBJ2-2, the V gene TRBV28; D is perhaps TRBD1 (6 bases). The CDR3 loop spans 13 amino acids. Trimming shortened V by 6 bases and J by 5 bases, and 10 bases separated the two germline ends. Germline V lookup: CDR1 MDHEN, CDR2 SYDVKM. CDR3 region: CASRRTGTGELFF. Here the CDR3 DNA reads TGTGCCAGCAGGCGCACAGGGACCGGGGAGCTGTTTTTT.

The rearrangement joins TRBV5-1 to TRBJ2-7; possibly TRBD2 for D (5 bases). CDR1 and CDR2 (germline): SGHRS, YFSETQ. Deletions cut 5 bases from V and 4 bases from J, with 22 bases between. The CDR3 is 16 residues long. For the CDR3, the DNA is TGCGCCAGCAGTCCTGATGTCCCCGAGAGGGCTTACGAGCAGTACTTC. Translation: CASSPDVPERAYEQYF. The complete variable domain, with remaining parts taken from reference TRBV5-1 and TRBJ2-7, reads KAGVTQTPRYLIKTRGQQVTLSCSPISGHRSVSWYQQTPGQGLQFLFEYFSETQRNKGNFPGRFSGRQFSNSRSEMNVSTLELGDSALYLCASSPDVPERAYEQYFGPGTRLTVT.

Concerning this clone: This same CDR3 is encoded by further DNA sequences in the sample. The CDR3, as DNA: TGCGCCAGCAGCTTAACCGGGACAGGGAATCAGCCCCAGCATTTT. Protein product: CASSLTGTGNQPQHF. The genes are TRBV5-1 and TRBJ1-5; TRBD1 matches 9 bases. The J segment lost 4 bases and the V segment lost 2 bases, leaving 4 bases of the junction unmatched. The V gene's germline CDR1 is SGHRS and CDR2 YFSETQ. CDR3 length: 15 amino acids. Together with reference TRBV5-1 and TRBJ1-5, the CDR3 gives the full variable domain: KAGVTQTPRYLIKTRGQQVTLSCSPISGHRSVSWYQQTPGQGLQFLFEYFSETQRNKGNFPGRFSGRQFSNSRSEMNVSTLELGDSALYLCASSLTGTGNQPQHFGDGTRLSIL.

The CDR3 DNA sequence: TGTGCCAGCAGCTCCCCCACCCCTGGGAAGCGGGGGGTTTTAGAGCAGTTCTTC. Protein sequence: CASSSPTPGKRGVLEQFF. The chain has TRBV7-9 and TRBJ2-1; 9 bases fit TRBD2. V lost 4 bases to trimming and J lost 10 bases; unmatched junction nucleotides: 20. This CDR3 is 18 amino acids long. From germline, CDR1 is SEHNR and CDR2 FQNEAQ (reference sequence).

The V call is TRBV6-5, the J call TRBJ2-1; D might be TRBD2 (7 bases). The germline V gene has CDR1 MNHEY and CDR2 SVGAGI. This CDR3 has 14 residues. V lost 2 bases, J lost 4 bases, and 9 bases lay in between. The CDR3 DNA follows: TGTGCCAGCAGTTACCGGGGGGCATACAATGAGCAGTTCTTC. It specifies CASSYRGAYNEQFF.

V usage is TRBV11-3 and J usage is TRBJ1-1; D unresolved. The CDR3 is 13 residues long. The germline V gene has CDR1 SGHNT and CDR2 YENEEA. The V end was cut by 7 bases, the J end by 7 bases, with 16 bases between. CDR3 protein: CASTLSGGFEAFF. The CDR3 DNA follows: TGTGCCAGCACCCTAAGCGGAGGTTTTGAAGCTTTCTTT.

The genes are TRBV7-3 and TRBJ2-2; D unclear. The CDR3 spans 15 residues. V gave up 2 bases and J gave up 1 base, with 8 bases separating them. Germline CDR1 reads SGHTA; CDR2 reads FQGTGA. Here the CDR3 reads CASSLYGKNTGELFF. The CDR3 coding sequence is TGTGCCAGCAGCTTATATGGCAAGAACACCGGGGAGCTGTTTTTT.